A single sample gave rise to the 13 T cell receptor beta chains below, sequenced in a study of STAT3 mutations in large granular lymphocyte leukemia. This table comes from immunoSEQ multiplex PCR, and its TCRdb copy is limited to in-frame clones, with some not included. The sample has tens of thousands of clones; approximately 94% are singletons. Whole-study results and caveats: Every T-cell large granular lymphocyte leukemia patient had at least one immunodominant TCR beta clonotype.

What these receptors recognize is not known. Sequences were obtained from peripheral blood mononuclear cells. Receptors were obtained from a man aged 40-49 years with T-cell large granular lymphocyte leukemia. Some clones in this sample may be carry-over from other donors' samples.

The V gene is TRBV14, the J gene TRBJ1-6, with 7 bases identical to TRBD1. The CDR3 sequence is 17 residues long. Trimming took 9 bases from V and 8 from J; bases not matched to a gene: 19. Germline V gives CDR1 SGHDN, CDR2 FVKESK. The CDR3: CASPGTVLNRGDSPLHF. For the CDR3, the DNA is TGTGCCAGTCCCGGGACAGTCCTAAACCGAGGGGATTCACCCCTCCACTTT.

Written as DNA, the CDR3 is TGTGCCAGCAACCCTGGGGTAGCGGGGGGGCCTGGTGAGCAGTTCTTC. This gives the protein CASNPGVAGGPGEQFF. V is TRBV5-6 and J is TRBJ2-1; 11 bases are a match to TRBD2. Trimming at V came to 6 bases and at J to 9 bases, leaving 14 bases not matched to a gene. The CDR3 contains 16 residues. CDR1 is SGHDT, CDR2 YYEEEE, per germline. Supplemented by reference TRBV5-6 and TRBJ2-1, the full variable domain reads DAGVTQSPTHLIKTRGQQVTLRCSPKSGHDTVSWYQQALGQGPQFIFQYYEEEERQRGNFPDRFSGHQFPNYSSELNVNALLLGDSALYLCASNPGVAGGPGEQFFGPGTRLTVL.

The V and J genes are TRBV28 and TRBJ1-1; D is ambiguous. The CDR3 spans 14 residues. Germline V gene sequence: CDR1 MDHEN, CDR2 SYDVKM. V was cut by 1 base and J by 0 bases, with 6 bases left in between. This CDR3 is CASSLYGLNTEAFF. The CDR3 coding sequence is TGTGCCAGCAGTTTATACGGGTTGAACACTGAAGCTTTCTTT.

Only one count was recorded for this clone. The gene calls are TRBV5-1 and TRBJ2-6, with D hard to call. Germline V lookup: CDR1 SGHRS, CDR2 YFSETQ. Trimming took off 2 bases at V and 4 bases at J, with 10 bases between the two ends. The CDR3 is 15 residues long. The CDR3 DNA reads as TGCGCCAGCAGCTTATCGGGTGCCGGGGCCAACGTCCTGACTTTC. Translating it yields CASSLSGAGANVLTF.

The chain recombines TRBV5-4 with TRBJ2-7; TRBD1 agrees at 8 bases. Looked up from germline, CDR1 is SGHNT and CDR2 is YYREEE (reference sequence). The CDR3 sequence is 16 residues long. V was pared by 3 bases and J by 2 bases, with 10 bases of the junction left unmatched. The CDR3 is CASSYPPDRDPYEQYF. CDR3 in DNA: TGTGCCAGCAGCTACCCGCCGGACAGGGATCCCTACGAGCAGTACTTC.

The V and J genes are TRBV29-1 and TRBJ1-1, with D perhaps TRBD1 (5 bases). Deletions cut 7 bases from V and 4 bases from J, with 16 bases between. The germline gives CDR1 SQVTM, CDR2 ANQGSEA. The CDR3 has 13 residues. The CDR3: CSARATLGTEAFF. The CDR3 coding sequence is TGCAGCGCCAGGGCCACCTTGGGCACTGAAGCTTTCTTT.

The rearrangement joins TRBV11-2 to TRBJ2-1, with 8 bases matching TRBD1. Germline CDR1 is SGHAT and CDR2 is FQNNGV. V was pared by 5 bases and J by 1 base, with 4 bases of the junction left unmatched. The CDR3 loop spans 15 amino acids. CDR3 residues: CASSQGQGSYNEQFF. In nucleotides, the CDR3 is TGTGCCAGCAGCCAAGGACAGGGATCCTACAATGAGCAGTTCTTC. Together with reference TRBV11-2 and TRBJ2-1, the CDR3 gives the full variable domain: EAGVAQSPRYKIIEKRQSVAFWCNPISGHATLYWYQQILGQGPKLLIQFQNNGVVDDSQLPKDRFSAERLKGVDSTLKIQPAKLEDSAVYLCASSQGQGSYNEQFFGPGTRLTVL.

The chain joins TRBV30 to TRBJ2-5; the match to TRBD2 covers 10 bases. V dropped 5 bases and J dropped 5; count of bases not matched to a gene: 8. This CDR3 has 14 amino acids. Germline loops: CDR1 GTSNPN, CDR2 SVGIG (reference sequence). In DNA, the CDR3 is TGTGCCTGGTCCCGACTAGCGGGCGGGGAGACCCAGTACTTC. Encoded protein: CAWSRLAGGETQYF. The full variable domain, its missing parts supplied by reference TRBV30 and TRBJ2-5, is SQTIHQWPATLVQPVGSPLSLECTVEGTSNPNLYWYRQAAGRGLQLLFYSVGIGQISSEVPQNLSASRPQDRQFILSSKKLLLSDSGFYLCAWSRLAGGETQYFGPGTRLLVL.

The gene calls are TRBV7-9 and TRBJ1-3; maybe TRBD1 (6 bases). The germline V gene encodes CDR1 SEHNR and CDR2 FQNEAQ (reference sequence). This CDR3 spans 16 amino acids. The V and J ends lost 5 bases and 0 bases respectively, with 14 bases between them. CDR3 in amino acids: CASSTNRASSGNTIYF. For the CDR3, the DNA is TGTGCCAGCAGCACGAACAGGGCCTCCTCTGGAAACACCATATATTTT.

The V and J genes are TRBV10-2 and TRBJ2-7, with D hard to call. V lost 8 bases and J 7 bases, leaving 9 bases between the germline ends. Germline assignment: CDR1 WSHSY and CDR2 SAAADI. The CDR3 consists of 10 residues. The CDR3 coding sequence is TGCGCCAGCCGTCATGGGGAGCAGTACTTC. It specifies CASRHGEQYF.

The CDR3 coding sequence is TGTGCCTCGCTCCGGACAAAGGGCTACACCTTC. As protein: CASLRTKGYTF. The V and J genes are TRBV30 and TRBJ1-2, with D possibly matching TRBD1 (5 bases). The V gene lost 7 bases and the J gene lost 8 bases, with 14 bases spanning the gap. Germline CDR1 is GTSNPN and CDR2 is SVGIG (reference sequence). The CDR3 runs to 11 residues.

V gene TRBV10-3 combines with J gene TRBJ1-5; D remains unclear. The V gene lost 2 bases and the J gene lost 9 bases, with 23 bases spanning the gap. This CDR3 has 17 amino acids. Germline CDR1 and CDR2: ENHRY and SYGVKD. CDR3 loop: CAISERRRAWLLWPQHF. The CDR3 coding sequence is TGTGCCATCAGTGAGCGTAGGCGGGCATGGTTATTGTGGCCCCAGCATTTT.

The CDR3 sequence is CAWSVLTMGTEAFF. In DNA form, the CDR3 reads TGTGCCTGGAGTGTACTTACCATGGGCACTGAAGCTTTCTTT. The rearrangement joins TRBV30 to TRBJ1-1; D not certain. Germline CDR1 and CDR2: GTSNPN and SVGIG (reference sequence). V was trimmed by 0 bases and J by 4 bases, leaving 12 bases between them. This CDR3 is built from 14 residues.